This TCR beta chain is drawn from a study of post-analysis software for immune sequencing data. About the study: Recorded disease courses covered relapsing-remitting, secondary progressive and progressive-relapsing multiple sclerosis. Some patients had no subtype annotation.

Sequencing libraries made from TCR beta cDNA carried unique molecular identifiers. Once about 0.95 to 10 million T cells were used, roughly 490,000 cDNA molecules resulted. TCRdb analysed the PCR reads with MiXCR anew, one entry per CDR3 protein. This table holds roughly 800,000 distinct CDR3 sequences, roughly 30% found once. Remarks on this clonotype: What it recognizes is unknown.

Looked up from germline, CDR1 is DFQATT and CDR2 is SNEGSKA (reference sequence). The trim removed 6 bases at V and 3 bases at J, leaving 10 bases unmatched. The CDR3 spans 15 residues. Notes on the study in general: In patients, TRBV5-6, TRBV5-1 and TRBV20-1 belonged to four or five TRBV segments found more frequently than in controls.

The sample comprised blood. This clonotype originated in a girl under 18 with multiple sclerosis. This chain joins TRBV20-1 and TRBJ2-7, with 11 positions matching TRBD2. The CDR3 reads CSATNPGLAVYEQYF. Here the CDR3 DNA reads TGCAGTGCAACAAATCCGGGACTAGCGGTCTACGAGCAGTACTTC.